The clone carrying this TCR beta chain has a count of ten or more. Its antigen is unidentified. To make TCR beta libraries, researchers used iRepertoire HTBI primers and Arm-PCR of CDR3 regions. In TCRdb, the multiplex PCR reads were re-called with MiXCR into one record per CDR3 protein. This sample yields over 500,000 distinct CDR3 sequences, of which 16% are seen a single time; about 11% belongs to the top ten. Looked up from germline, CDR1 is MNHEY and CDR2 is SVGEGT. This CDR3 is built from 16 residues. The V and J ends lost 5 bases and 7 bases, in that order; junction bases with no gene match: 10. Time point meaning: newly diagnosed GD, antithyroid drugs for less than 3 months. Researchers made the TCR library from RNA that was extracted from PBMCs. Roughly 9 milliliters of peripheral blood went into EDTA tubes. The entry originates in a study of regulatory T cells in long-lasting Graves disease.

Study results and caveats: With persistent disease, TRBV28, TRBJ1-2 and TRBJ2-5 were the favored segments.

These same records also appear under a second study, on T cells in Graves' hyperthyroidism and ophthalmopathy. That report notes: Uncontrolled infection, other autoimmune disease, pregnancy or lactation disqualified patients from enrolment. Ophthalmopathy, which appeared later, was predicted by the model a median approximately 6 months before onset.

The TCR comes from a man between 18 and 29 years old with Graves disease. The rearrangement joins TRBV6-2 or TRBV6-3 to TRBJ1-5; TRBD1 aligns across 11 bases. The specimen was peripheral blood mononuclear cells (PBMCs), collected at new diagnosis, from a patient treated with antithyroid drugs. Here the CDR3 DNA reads TGTGCCAGCAGTGGGCCAGGGACAGGGGGTTGGCAGCCCCAGCATTTT. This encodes CASSGPGTGGWQPQHF.